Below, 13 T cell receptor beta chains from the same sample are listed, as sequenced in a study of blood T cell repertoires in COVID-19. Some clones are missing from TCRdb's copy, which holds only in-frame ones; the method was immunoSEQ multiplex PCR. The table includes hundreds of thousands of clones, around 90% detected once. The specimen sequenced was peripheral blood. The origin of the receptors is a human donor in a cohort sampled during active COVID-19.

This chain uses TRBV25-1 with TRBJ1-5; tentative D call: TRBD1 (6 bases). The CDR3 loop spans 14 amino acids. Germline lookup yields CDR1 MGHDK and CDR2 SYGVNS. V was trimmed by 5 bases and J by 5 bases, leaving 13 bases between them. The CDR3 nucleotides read TGTGCCAGCAGTCCCATCGGGACATATCAGCCCCAGCATTTT. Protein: CASSPIGTYQPQHF.

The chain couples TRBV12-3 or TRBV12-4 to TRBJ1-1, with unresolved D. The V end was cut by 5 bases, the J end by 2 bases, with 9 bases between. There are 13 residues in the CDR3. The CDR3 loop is CASSILPNTEAFF. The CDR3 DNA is TGTGCCAGCAGTATACTCCCCAACACTGAAGCTTTCTTT.

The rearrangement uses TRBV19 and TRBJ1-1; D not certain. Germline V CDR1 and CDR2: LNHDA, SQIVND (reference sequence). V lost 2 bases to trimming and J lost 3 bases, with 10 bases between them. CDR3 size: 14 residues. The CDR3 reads CASSIMKLDTEAFF. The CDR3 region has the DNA TGTGCCAGTAGTATAATGAAGCTCGACACTGAAGCTTTCTTT. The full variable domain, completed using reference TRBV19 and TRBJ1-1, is DGGITQSPKYLFRKEGQNVTLSCEQNLNHDAMYWYRQDPGQGLRLIYYSQIVNDFQKGDIAEGYSVSREKKESFPLTVTSAQKNPTAFYLCASSIMKLDTEAFFGQGTRLTVV.

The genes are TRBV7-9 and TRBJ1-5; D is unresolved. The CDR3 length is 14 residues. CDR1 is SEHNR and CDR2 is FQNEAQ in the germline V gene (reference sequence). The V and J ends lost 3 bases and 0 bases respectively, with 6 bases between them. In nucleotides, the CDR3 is TGTGCCAGCAGCTTTAGTAATAGCAATCAGCCCCAGCATTTT. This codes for CASSFSNSNQPQHF.

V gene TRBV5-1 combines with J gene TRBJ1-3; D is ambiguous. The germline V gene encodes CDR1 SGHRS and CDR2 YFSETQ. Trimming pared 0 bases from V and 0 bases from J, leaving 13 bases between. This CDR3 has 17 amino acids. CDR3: CASSLAAGMDSGNTIYF. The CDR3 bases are TGCGCCAGCAGCTTGGCCGCAGGCATGGACTCTGGAAACACCATATATTTT.

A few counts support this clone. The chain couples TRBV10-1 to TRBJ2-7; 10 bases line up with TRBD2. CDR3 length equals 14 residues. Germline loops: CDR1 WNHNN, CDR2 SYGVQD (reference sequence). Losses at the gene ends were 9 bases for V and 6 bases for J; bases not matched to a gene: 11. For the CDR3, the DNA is TGCGCCAGTCCGGGACTAGCGATTCTTTGCGAGCAGTACTTC. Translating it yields CASPGLAILCEQYF.

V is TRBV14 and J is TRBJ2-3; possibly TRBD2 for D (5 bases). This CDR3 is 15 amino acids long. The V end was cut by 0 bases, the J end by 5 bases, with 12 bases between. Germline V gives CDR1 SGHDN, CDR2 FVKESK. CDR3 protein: CASSQDMVRGDTQYF. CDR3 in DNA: TGTGCCAGCAGCCAAGATATGGTCCGGGGAGATACGCAGTATTTT.

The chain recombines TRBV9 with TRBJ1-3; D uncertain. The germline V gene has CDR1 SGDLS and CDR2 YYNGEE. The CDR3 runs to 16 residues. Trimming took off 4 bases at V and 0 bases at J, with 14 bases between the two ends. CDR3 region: CASSPNIRNSGNTIYF. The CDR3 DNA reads TGTGCCAGCAGCCCTAATATCCGAAACTCTGGAAACACCATATATTTT.

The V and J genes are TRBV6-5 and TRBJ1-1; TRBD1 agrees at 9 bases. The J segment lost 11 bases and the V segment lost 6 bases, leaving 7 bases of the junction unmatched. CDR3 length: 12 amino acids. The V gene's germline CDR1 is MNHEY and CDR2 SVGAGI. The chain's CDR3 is CASSGLGQGAFF. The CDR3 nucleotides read TGTGCCAGCAGCGGTTTAGGACAGGGGGCTTTCTTT.

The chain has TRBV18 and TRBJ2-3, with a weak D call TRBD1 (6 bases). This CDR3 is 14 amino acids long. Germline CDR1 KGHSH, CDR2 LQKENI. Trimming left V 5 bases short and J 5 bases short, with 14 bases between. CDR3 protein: CASSEIQGIDTQYF. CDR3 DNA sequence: TGTGCCAGCTCAGAAATACAGGGAATAGATACGCAGTATTTT.

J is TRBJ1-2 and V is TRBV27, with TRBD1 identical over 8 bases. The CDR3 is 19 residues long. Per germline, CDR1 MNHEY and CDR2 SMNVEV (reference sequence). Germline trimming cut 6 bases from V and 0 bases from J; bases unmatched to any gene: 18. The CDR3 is CASRDSGRTGTRANYGYTF. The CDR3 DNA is TGTGCCAGCAGGGACTCGGGACGGACAGGGACCCGTGCTAACTATGGCTACACCTTC.

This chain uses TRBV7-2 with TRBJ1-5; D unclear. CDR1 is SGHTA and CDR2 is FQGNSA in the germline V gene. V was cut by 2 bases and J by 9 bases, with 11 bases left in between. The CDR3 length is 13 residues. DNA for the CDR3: TGTGCCAGCAGCTTAAGTGGTAGGAGGCCCCAGCATTTT. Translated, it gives CASSLSGRRPQHF.

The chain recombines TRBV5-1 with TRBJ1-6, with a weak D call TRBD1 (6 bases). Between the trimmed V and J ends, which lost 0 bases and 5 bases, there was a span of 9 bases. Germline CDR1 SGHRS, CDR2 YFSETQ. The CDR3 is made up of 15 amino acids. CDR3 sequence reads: CASSLGQGHNSPLHF. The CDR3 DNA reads TGCGCCAGCAGCTTGGGCCAGGGGCATAATTCACCCCTCCACTTT.